Detailed here is one T cell receptor (beta chain). Which antigen it targets is not known. No much larger clone exists at a distance of one base, and base qualities are not known. The immunoSEQ Assay, a bias-controlled multiplex PCR, was used to amplify TCRbeta CDR3 regions from genomic DNA. As for how the authors treated the data: Nucleated cell counts per sample were estimated from amplification of reference gene primers within the assay. To quantify the absolute abundance of each unique TCRbeta CDR3 rearrangement, sequence reads were collapsed and filtered. For each sample, productive Simpson clonality was calculated as the square root of Simpson's diversity index across productive rearrangements. Not all clones reach the TCRdb copy of this immuneACCESS table, which keeps in-frame sequences only. Checked studies attribute under half of the gap to unresolved V genes and leave the rest unexplained. V and J calls and clone size come straight from that table; D and trimming were deduced from the DNA. The sample table holds about 200,000 clones, of which around nine tenths were seen once. The top ten hold 3% of the sample.

Here V drops 9 bases and J drops 2 bases, and the junction holds 14 bases not matched to any gene. The CDR3 holds 16 amino acids from the cysteine to the phenylalanine. Of all the DNA, just the CDR3 is kept, 48 bases in frame from base 1. Per the germline V gene, SGHRS is the CDR1 and YFSETQ is the CDR2. Whole blood was collected in K2EDTA tubes by collaborating institutions according to the institutions' own protocols. Collaborator samples were shipped for TCRbeta analysis as frozen whole blood, isolated PBMCs, or DNA extracted from either sample type. The data were taken from a study of blood T cell repertoires in COVID-19 (dated by TCRdb to the early 2020s). Regarding the complete study: The collaborator samples originated in the United States, Italy and Spain and spanned the acute and convalescent phases of COVID-19. The material from the prospective study consisted of cDNA or gDNA derived from T cells, B-cell-depleted T cells, or PBMCs. Subjects who had been exposed to COVID-19, were actively infected with it, or had recovered from it provided the deeply sampled blood TCRbeta repertoires that made up the dataset. The repertoires were made available in a free public database intended to serve as a resource for research on the immune response to SARS-CoV-2. Samples came from the ongoing ImmuneRACE study (first 160 participants) plus 1,254 subjects from 6 global collaborators. The sample metadata nearly always contained a de-identified subject ID, COVID-19 status, age in years and sex. HLA class I and class II types, where available, came from metadata supplied by the sample provider rather than from assay-based typing.

Study-wide findings and limitations: The amount of clinical and demographic metadata varied by source and participant and was provided uncurated.

The sequenced material came from peripheral blood. The origin of this receptor is a man aged 55-75 years with acute or convalescent COVID-19. The receptor chain draws on TRBV5-1 and TRBJ2-1, with 7 bases matching TRBD1. The nucleotide sequence reads TGCGCCAACCCAACCCCCGACAGGGTAGCCTACAATGAGCAGTTCTTC. This translates into CANPTPDRVAYNEQFF.